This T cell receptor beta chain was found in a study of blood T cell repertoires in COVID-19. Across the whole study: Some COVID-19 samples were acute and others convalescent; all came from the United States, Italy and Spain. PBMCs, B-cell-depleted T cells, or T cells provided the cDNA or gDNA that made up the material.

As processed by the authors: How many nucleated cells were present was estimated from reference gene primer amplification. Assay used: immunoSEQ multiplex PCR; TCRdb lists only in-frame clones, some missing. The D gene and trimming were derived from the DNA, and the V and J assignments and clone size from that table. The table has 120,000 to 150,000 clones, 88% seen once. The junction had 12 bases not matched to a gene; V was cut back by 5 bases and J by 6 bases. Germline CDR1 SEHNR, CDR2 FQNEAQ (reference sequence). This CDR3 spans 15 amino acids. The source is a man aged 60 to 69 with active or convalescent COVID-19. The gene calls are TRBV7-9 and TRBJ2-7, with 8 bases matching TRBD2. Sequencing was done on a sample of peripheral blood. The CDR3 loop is CASSPTSGLTAEQYF. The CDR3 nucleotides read TGTGCCAGCAGCCCAACTAGCGGTCTGACGGCCGAGCAGTACTTC.